One and the same sample provided the 22 T cell receptor beta chains below, sequenced in a study of blood T cell repertoires in COVID-19. Assay: immunoSEQ multiplex PCR; the TCRdb copy retains only in-frame clones and omits some. The sample records 140,000 or so clones, about 89% being singletons. Sequenced input: PBMCs or T cells enriched from blood (not recorded which). These receptors were collected from a man aged 55 to 70 who had recovered from COVID-19.

The gene calls are TRBV10-3 and TRBJ1-6; D may be TRBD1 (5 bases). The CDR3 length is 13 residues. V gave up 11 bases and J gave up 7 bases, with 15 bases separating them. Looked up from germline, CDR1 is ENHRY and CDR2 is SYGVKD. CDR3 amino acids: CAGHPDQNSPLHF. The CDR3 DNA reads as TGTGCCGGACATCCGGACCAGAATTCACCCCTCCACTTT.

V usage is TRBV19 and J usage is TRBJ2-1; 10 positions match TRBD2. This CDR3 has 17 amino acids. V shed 2 bases and J 3 bases; nucleotides not matched to a gene: 7. Looked up from germline, CDR1 is LNHDA and CDR2 is SQIVND (reference sequence). The CDR3 loop reads CASSILTSGLFYNEQFF. CDR3 sequence (DNA): TGTGCCAGTAGTATATTGACTAGCGGGTTGTTCTACAATGAGCAGTTCTTC.

This clone occurred many times. The chain is built from TRBV15 and TRBJ1-3; maybe TRBD1 (6 bases). The CDR3 runs 20 residues. V lost 1 base, J lost 4 bases, and 26 bases lay in between. The germline V gene encodes CDR1 LNHNV and CDR2 YYDKDF (reference sequence). The DNA for the CDR3 is TGTGCCACCAGCAGAGTCGGGGCAGGGGACATTGTCCCATGGGGAAACACCATATATTTT. Protein: CATSRVGAGDIVPWGNTIYF.

The chain links TRBV4-1 to TRBJ1-5, with a possible D match to TRBD1 (5 bases). Looked up from germline, CDR1 is MGHRA and CDR2 is YSYEKL. V lost 2 bases and J 0 bases, leaving 14 bases between the germline ends. The CDR3 loop spans 17 amino acids. The CDR3 region has the DNA TGCGCCAGCAGCCAAAGGGGCAGCCAATATAGCAATCAGCCCCAGCATTTT. Residues: CASSQRGSQYSNQPQHF.

The chain employs TRBV5-1 and TRBJ2-5, with D perhaps TRBD1 (5 bases). The CDR3 contains 13 residues. Trimming removed 1 base at V and 5 bases at J, with 9 bases between. Germline V lookup: CDR1 SGHRS, CDR2 YFSETQ. The CDR3 spells CASSLMGRETQYF. The CDR3 DNA sequence: TGCGCCAGCAGCTTGATGGGGCGCGAGACCCAGTACTTC.

CDR3 bases: TGTGCCTGGAATCCGCAGGGTAACGAGCAGTACTTC. This codes for CAWNPQGNEQYF. This sequence joins TRBV30 and TRBJ2-7; TRBD1 might be the D (5 bases). CDR1 and CDR2 from the germline V gene are GTSNPN and SVGIG (reference sequence). V lost 4 bases and J lost 5, with 12 bases in between. The CDR3 extends over 12 amino acids.

The V call is TRBV7-3, the J call TRBJ1-1; TRBD1 matches at 8 bases. This CDR3 has 16 amino acids. The germline gives CDR1 SGHTA, CDR2 FQGTGA. The trim removed 5 bases at V and 4 bases at J, leaving 12 bases unmatched. The CDR3 DNA follows: TGTGCCAGCAGCCGTTCTGCAGGGGGCTTTCGCACTGAAGCTTTCTTT. Translating it yields CASSRSAGGFRTEAFF. The complete variable domain, with remaining parts taken from reference TRBV7-3 and TRBJ1-1, reads GAGVSQTPSNKVTEKGKYVELRCDPISGHTALYWYRQSLGQGPEFLIYFQGTGAADDSGLPNDRFFAVRPEGSVSTLKIQRTERGDSAVYLCASSRSAGGFRTEAFFGQGTRLTVV.

V gene TRBV5-4 combines with J gene TRBJ2-5; 11 nucleotides match TRBD2. The CDR3 contains 18 residues. V trimming: 4 bases; J trimming: 4 bases; junction bases outside the gene matches: 15. Germline V gene data show CDR1 as SGHNT and CDR2 as YYREEE (reference sequence). CDR3 sequence: CASSAAGLAGGSGETQYF. The CDR3 bases are TGTGCCAGCAGCGCCGCTGGGCTAGCGGGAGGATCAGGAGAGACCCAGTACTTC.

The chain employs TRBV28 and TRBJ1-1; no clear D. This CDR3 region has 15 residues. Germline assignment: CDR1 MDHEN and CDR2 SYDVKM. Between the trimmed V and J ends, which lost 6 bases and 2 bases, there was a span of 16 bases. CDR3 DNA: TGTGCCAGCAGATTGGAGTTTATAAAAAACACTGAAGCTTTCTTT. This sequence encodes CASRLEFIKNTEAFF.

This sequence joins TRBV7-8 and TRBJ1-1, with 12 positions matching TRBD1. The V gene's germline CDR1 is SGHVS and CDR2 FQNEAQ. The CDR3 is 15 amino acids. V dropped 0 bases and J dropped 6; count of bases not matched to a gene: 2. CDR3 sequence: CASSLAGQGAAEAFF. CDR3 DNA: TGTGCCAGCAGCTTAGCGGGACAGGGGGCGGCTGAAGCTTTCTTT. The variable domain in full, with the rest retrieved from reference TRBV7-8 and TRBJ1-1, is GAGVSQSPRYKVAKRGQDVALRCDPISGHVSLFWYQQALGQGPEFLTYFQNEAQLDKSGLPSDRFFAERPEGSVSTLKIQRTQQEDSAVYLCASSLAGQGAAEAFFGQGTRLTVV.

The chain uses TRBV30 and TRBJ1-1; TRBD1 matches at 7 bases. The trim removed 5 bases at V and 1 base at J, leaving 4 bases unmatched. The CDR3 runs 13 residues. Germline-derived CDR1 and CDR2 are GTSNPN and SVGIG (reference sequence). The DNA of the CDR3 is TGTGCCTGGCACAGGGGCCCGAACACTGAAGCTTTCTTT. It codes for CAWHRGPNTEAFF.

CDR3 loop: CASSRKTDSSSYNSPLHF. In nucleotides, the CDR3 is TGTGCCAGCAGTCGTAAAACCGACAGCAGCTCCTATAATTCACCCCTCCACTTT. The chain uses TRBV5-4 and TRBJ1-6; the D gene is possibly TRBD1 (5 bases). Germline V gives CDR1 SGHNT, CDR2 YYREEE (reference sequence). Deletions cut 5 bases from V and 0 bases from J, with 18 bases between. There are 18 residues in the CDR3. Looking up the rest from reference TRBV5-4 and TRBJ1-6 gives the full variable domain: ETGVTQSPTHLIKTRGQQVTLRCSSQSGHNTVSWYQQALGQGPQFIFQYYREEENGRGNFPPRFSGLQFPNYSSELNVNALELDDSALYLCASSRKTDSSSYNSPLHFGNGTRLTVT.

The chain has TRBV2 and TRBJ2-2; maybe TRBD2 (7 bases). Trimming removed 7 bases from V and 5 bases from J, with 11 bases in between. CDR1 SNHLY and CDR2 FYNNEI come from the germline V gene. The CDR3 is made up of 13 amino acids. The CDR3 coding sequence is TGTGCCAGCAAAGGGGGGGTGACCGGGGAGCTGTTTTTT. As protein: CASKGGVTGELFF.

This clone has just one count. This chain connects TRBV27 to TRBJ2-7; no clear D. The CDR3 loop spans 14 amino acids. Germline CDR1 MNHEY, CDR2 SMNVEV (reference sequence). Trimming left V 3 bases short and J 5 bases short, with 14 bases between. The CDR3 nucleotides are TGTGCCAGCAGTTTCTCCGACTCCCGGGACGAGCAGTACTTC. Translated: CASSFSDSRDEQYF.

The chain uses TRBV27 and TRBJ2-7; 9 positions match TRBD1. Germline CDR1 reads MNHEY; CDR2 reads SMNVEV (reference sequence). V shed 3 bases and J 4 bases; nucleotides not matched to a gene: 4. This CDR3 spans 14 amino acids. The CDR3 spells CASSLGTGMYEQYF. The CDR3 nucleotides are TGTGCCAGCAGTTTGGGGACAGGGATGTACGAGCAGTACTTC.

The chain has TRBV5-4 and TRBJ1-3; D call uncertain. V was pared by 3 bases and J by 1 base, with 8 bases between. CDR1 and CDR2 (germline): SGHNT, YYREEE (reference sequence). This CDR3 comprises 14 residues. The CDR3 DNA is TGTGCCAGCAGCTCCCAGAAATCTGGAAACACCATATATTTT. As protein: CASSSQKSGNTIYF.

The gene calls are TRBV5-1 and TRBJ2-3; 8 nucleotides agree with TRBD2. Germline assignment: CDR1 SGHRS and CDR2 YFSETQ. The CDR3 length is 18 residues. Trimming cost V 4 bases and J 1 base; bases outside gene matches: 14. CDR3 region: CASSPGLILAGRTDTQYF. CDR3 coding DNA: TGCGCCAGCAGCCCCGGCTTGATTCTAGCGGGCCGCACAGATACGCAGTATTTT.

The chain joins TRBV7-9 to TRBJ1-4; D gene uncertain. Germline V CDR1 and CDR2: SEHNR, FQNEAQ (reference sequence). V dropped 0 bases and J dropped 5 bases, with 4 bases sitting between them. The CDR3 extends over 13 amino acids. The CDR3 nucleotides are TGTGCCAGCAGCTTAGCCGAGAATGAAAAACTGTTTTTT. It encodes CASSLAENEKLFF. Drawing the rest from reference TRBV7-9 and TRBJ1-4, the complete variable domain is DTGVSQNPRHKITKRGQNVTFRCDPISEHNRLYWYRQTLGQGPEFLTYFQNEAQLEKSRLLSDRFSAERPKGSFSTLEIQRTEQGDSAMYLCASSLAENEKLFFGSGTQLSVL.

This sequence joins TRBV6-5 and TRBJ1-4; D is perhaps TRBD1 (5 bases). The CDR3 has 14 amino acids. Germline loops: CDR1 MNHEY, CDR2 SVGAGI. V lost 2 bases, J lost 7 bases, and 11 bases lay in between. The CDR3 coding sequence is TGTGCCAGCAGTTACGGCAGGGTTGGTGAAAAACTGTTTTTT. As protein: CASSYGRVGEKLFF.

The rearrangement joins TRBV18 to TRBJ1-6; D is uncertain. Germline values: CDR1 KGHSH, CDR2 LQKENI. There are 16 residues in the CDR3. V dropped 3 bases and J dropped 9 bases, with 18 bases sitting between them. CDR3 sequence (DNA): TGTGCCAGCTCACCTAAGGACTTAGGATCGGGTTCACCCCTCCACTTT. Translating gives CASSPKDLGSGSPLHF. Filled out from reference TRBV18 and TRBJ1-6, the complete variable domain reads NAGVMQNPRHLVRRRGQEARLRCSPMKGHSHVYWYRQLPEEGLKFMVYLQKENIIDESGMPKERFSAEFPKEGPSILRIQQVVRGDSAAYFCASSPKDLGSGSPLHFGNGTRLTVT.

The chain recombines TRBV6-5 with TRBJ1-1; D remains ambiguous. This CDR3 comprises 15 residues. Germline loops: CDR1 MNHEY, CDR2 SVGAGI. With 1 base removed from V and 6 bases from J, the gap between germline ends came to 15 bases. As DNA, the CDR3 is TGTGCCAGCAGTTACTTTGCCGCAGGAGGCCCTGAAGCTTTCTTT. Residues: CASSYFAAGGPEAFF.

The V and J genes are TRBV10-3 and TRBJ2-1, with 7 bases that match TRBD2. CDR1 is ENHRY and CDR2 is SYGVKD in the germline V gene. This CDR3 region has 14 residues. J was trimmed by 0 bases and V by 10 bases; bases with no gene match: 6. CDR3 sequence: CATSGGYSYNEQFF. DNA for the CDR3: TGTGCCACCTCGGGGGGTTACTCCTACAATGAGCAGTTCTTC.